This T cell receptor beta chain was recorded in a study of cytomegalovirus exposure and HLA in healthy donors. Healthy bone marrow donors formed the donor group. Findings and limits, study-wide: The authors assumed roughly uniform sequencing depth across donors for presence/absence analyses.

This CDR3 region has 16 residues. Per germline, CDR1 GTSNPN and CDR2 SVGIG (reference sequence). Trimming removed 3 bases from V and 0 bases from J; junction bases left unmatched: 8. A note on this clone: Its antigen is currently unknown.

With 60 Vbeta and 13 Jbeta primers, the PCR was carried out. Sequencing was performed with immunoSEQ multiplex PCR; in TCRdb, only in-frame clones are kept and a portion is missing. The sample shows about 98,000 clones, about four fifths of them seen only once. Sequencing was performed on PBMCs. The origin of this receptor is a man younger than 30 in good health and CMV-seropositive. This rearrangement joins TRBV30 to TRBJ1-5; 7 nucleotides match TRBD1. The CDR3 here is CAWSMGDSYSNQPQHF. The CDR3 coding sequence is TGTGCCTGGAGCATGGGGGACAGCTATAGCAATCAGCCCCAGCATTTT.